This T cell receptor beta chain comes out of a study of CD8+ T cells in alopecia areata. Study as a whole: By percentage of affected scalp area, the severity of treated patients was scored. General study findings and limits: Elevated clonality characterized lesional scalp relative to normal scalp, particularly in alopecia totalis/universalis. Scalp sequencing also captures normal skin's resident alphabeta T cells.

On this clone itself: The target antigen is unknown.

This CDR3 contains 15 residues. The germline V gene encodes CDR1 SNHLY and CDR2 FYNNEI. V was cut by 3 bases and J by 0 bases, with 9 bases left in between. This sample's treatment: oral pan-JAK inhibitor, 5-10 mg twice daily. Extraction and reverse transcription of RNA yielded cDNA as the sequencing template. The repertoire was sequenced with immunoSEQ multiplex PCR; TCRdb's copy has only in-frame clones and lacks some. The profile shows approximately 110,000 clones, about 59% of them singletons. The clonotype was recovered from a human donor with alopecia areata. This material consisted of CD8+ T cells sorted from blood, taken at week 24, from a patient treated with tofacitinib. The chain uses TRBV2 and TRBJ1-5, with D maybe TRBD1 (5 bases). CDR3 sequence: CASSEDGHSNQPQHF. The CDR3 bases are TGTGCCAGCAGTGAGGACGGACATAGCAATCAGCCCCAGCATTTT. Using reference TRBV2 and TRBJ1-5 for the parts outside the CDR3, the full variable domain is EPEVTQTPSHQVTQMGQEVILRCVPISNHLYFYWYRQILGQKVEFLVSFYNNEISEKSEIFDDQFSVERPDGSNFTLKIRSTKLEDSAMYFCASSEDGHSNQPQHFGDGTRLSIL.